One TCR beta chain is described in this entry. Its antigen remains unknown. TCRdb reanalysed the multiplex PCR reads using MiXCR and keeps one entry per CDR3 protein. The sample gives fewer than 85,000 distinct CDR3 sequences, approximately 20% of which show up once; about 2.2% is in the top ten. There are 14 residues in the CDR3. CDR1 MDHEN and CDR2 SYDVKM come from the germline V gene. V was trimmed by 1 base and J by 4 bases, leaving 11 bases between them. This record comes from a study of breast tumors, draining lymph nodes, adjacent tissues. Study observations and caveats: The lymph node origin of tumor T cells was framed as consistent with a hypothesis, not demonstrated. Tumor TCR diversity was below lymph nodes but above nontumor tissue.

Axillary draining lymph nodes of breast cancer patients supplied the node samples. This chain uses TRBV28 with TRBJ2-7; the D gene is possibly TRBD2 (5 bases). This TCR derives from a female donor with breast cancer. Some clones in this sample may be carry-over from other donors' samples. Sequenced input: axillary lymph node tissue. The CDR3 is CASSLFSARYEQYF. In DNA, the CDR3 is TGTGCCAGCAGTTTATTTAGCGCGAGGTACGAGCAGTACTTC.